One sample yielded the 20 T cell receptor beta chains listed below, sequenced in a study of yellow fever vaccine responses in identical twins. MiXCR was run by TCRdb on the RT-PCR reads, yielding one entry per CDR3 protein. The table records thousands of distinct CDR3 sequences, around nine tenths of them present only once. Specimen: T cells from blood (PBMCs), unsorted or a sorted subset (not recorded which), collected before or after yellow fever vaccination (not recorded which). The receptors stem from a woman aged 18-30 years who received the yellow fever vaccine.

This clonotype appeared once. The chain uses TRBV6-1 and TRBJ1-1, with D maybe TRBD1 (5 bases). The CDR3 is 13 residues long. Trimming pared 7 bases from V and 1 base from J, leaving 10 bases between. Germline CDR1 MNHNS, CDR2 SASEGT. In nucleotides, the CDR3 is TGTGCCAGCATAAGCAGGGAGAACACTGAAGCTTTCTTT. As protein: CASISRENTEAFF.

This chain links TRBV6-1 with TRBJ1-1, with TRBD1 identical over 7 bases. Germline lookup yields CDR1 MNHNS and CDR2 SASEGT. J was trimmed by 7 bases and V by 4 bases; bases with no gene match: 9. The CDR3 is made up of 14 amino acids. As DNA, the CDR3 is TGTGCCAGCAGTGGGGGACAGCTCCATTATGAAGCTTTCTTT. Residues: CASSGGQLHYEAFF.

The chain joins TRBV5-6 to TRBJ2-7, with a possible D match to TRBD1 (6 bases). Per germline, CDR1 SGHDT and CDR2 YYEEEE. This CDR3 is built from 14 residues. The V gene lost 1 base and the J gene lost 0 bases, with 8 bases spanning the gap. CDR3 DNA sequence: TGTGCCAGCAGCTTGTACAGGGACTCCTACGAGCAGTACTTC. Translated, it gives CASSLYRDSYEQYF.

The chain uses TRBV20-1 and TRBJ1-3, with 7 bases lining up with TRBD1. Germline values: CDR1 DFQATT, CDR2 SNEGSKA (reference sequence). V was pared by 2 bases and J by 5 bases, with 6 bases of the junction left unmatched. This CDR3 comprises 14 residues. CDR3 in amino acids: CSARPQTGRNTIYF. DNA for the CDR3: TGCAGTGCTAGACCCCAGACAGGGAGAAACACCATATATTTT.

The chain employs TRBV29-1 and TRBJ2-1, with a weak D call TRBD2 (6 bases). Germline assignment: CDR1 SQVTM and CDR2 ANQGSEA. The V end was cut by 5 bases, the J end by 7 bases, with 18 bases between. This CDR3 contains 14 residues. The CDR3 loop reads CSVTLASGGNEQFF. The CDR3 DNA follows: TGCAGCGTTACTCTAGCGTCTGGTGGGAATGAGCAGTTCTTC.

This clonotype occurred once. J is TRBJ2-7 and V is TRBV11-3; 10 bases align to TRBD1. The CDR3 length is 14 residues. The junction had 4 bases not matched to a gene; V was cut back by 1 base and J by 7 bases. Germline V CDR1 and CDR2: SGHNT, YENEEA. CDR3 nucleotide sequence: TGTGCCAGCAGCTTAGTTGACAGGGGGCTTGAGCAGTACTTC. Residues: CASSLVDRGLEQYF.

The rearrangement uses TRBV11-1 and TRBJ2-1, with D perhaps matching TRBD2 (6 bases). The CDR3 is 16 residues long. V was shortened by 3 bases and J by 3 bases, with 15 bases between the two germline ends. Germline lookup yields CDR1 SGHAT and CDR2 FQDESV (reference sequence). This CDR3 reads CASSFLSGAFYNEQFF. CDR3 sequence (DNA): TGTGCCAGCAGCTTTTTATCGGGAGCTTTCTACAATGAGCAGTTCTTC. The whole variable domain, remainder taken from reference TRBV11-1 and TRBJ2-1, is EAEVAQSPRYKITEKSQAVAFWCDPISGHATLYWYRQILGQGPELLVQFQDESVVDDSQLPKDRFSAERLKGVDSTLKIQPAELGDSAMYLCASSFLSGAFYNEQFFGPGTRLTVL.

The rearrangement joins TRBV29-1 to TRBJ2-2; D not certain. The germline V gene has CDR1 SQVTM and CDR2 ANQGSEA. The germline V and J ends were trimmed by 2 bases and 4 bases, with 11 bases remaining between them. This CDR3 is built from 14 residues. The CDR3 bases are TGCAGCGTTGAACCCCGACCGACCACCGGGGAGCTGTTTTTT. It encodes CSVEPRPTTGELFF.

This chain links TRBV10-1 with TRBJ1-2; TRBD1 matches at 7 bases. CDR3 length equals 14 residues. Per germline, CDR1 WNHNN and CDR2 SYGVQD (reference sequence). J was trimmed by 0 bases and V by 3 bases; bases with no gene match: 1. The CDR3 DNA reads TGCGCCAGCAGTGACACAGGGGCTAACTATGGCTACACCTTC. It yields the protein CASSDTGANYGYTF.

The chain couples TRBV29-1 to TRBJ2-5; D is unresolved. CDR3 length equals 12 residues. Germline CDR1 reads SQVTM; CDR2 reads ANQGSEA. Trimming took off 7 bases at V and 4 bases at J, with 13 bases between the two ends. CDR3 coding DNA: TGCAGCGCAAGACGGGCCGTAGAGACCCAGTACTTC. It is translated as CSARRAVETQYF.

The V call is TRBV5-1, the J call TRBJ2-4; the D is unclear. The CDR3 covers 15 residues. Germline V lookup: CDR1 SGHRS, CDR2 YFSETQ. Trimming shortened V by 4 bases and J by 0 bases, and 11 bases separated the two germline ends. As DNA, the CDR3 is TGCGCCAGCAGCCCGAACCCAGGAGCCAAAAACATTCAGTACTTC. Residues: CASSPNPGAKNIQYF.

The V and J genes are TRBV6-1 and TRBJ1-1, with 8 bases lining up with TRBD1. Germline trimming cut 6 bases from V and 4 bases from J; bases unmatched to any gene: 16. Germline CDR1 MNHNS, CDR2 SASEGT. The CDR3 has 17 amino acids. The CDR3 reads CASSLIPFRGPSTEAFF. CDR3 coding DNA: TGTGCCAGCAGCCTCATCCCCTTCAGGGGGCCGAGCACTGAAGCTTTCTTT.

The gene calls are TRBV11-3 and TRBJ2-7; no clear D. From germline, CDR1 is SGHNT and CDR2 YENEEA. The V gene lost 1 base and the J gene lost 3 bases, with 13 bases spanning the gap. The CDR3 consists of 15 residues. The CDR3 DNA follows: TGTGCCAGCAGCTTAGTACTTGGCGGATTCTACGAGCAGTACTTC. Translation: CASSLVLGGFYEQYF.

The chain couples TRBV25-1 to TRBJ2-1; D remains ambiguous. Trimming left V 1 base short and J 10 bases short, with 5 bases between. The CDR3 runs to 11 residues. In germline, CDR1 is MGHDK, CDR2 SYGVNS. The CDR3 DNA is TGTGCCAGCAGTGAATGGATGGAGCAGTTCTTC. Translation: CASSEWMEQFF.

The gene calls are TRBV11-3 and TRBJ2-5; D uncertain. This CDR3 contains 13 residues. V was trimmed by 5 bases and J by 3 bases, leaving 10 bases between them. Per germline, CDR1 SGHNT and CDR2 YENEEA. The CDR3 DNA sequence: TGTGCCAGCAGCCCCCCCTTAAAAGAGACCCAGTACTTC. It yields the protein CASSPPLKETQYF.

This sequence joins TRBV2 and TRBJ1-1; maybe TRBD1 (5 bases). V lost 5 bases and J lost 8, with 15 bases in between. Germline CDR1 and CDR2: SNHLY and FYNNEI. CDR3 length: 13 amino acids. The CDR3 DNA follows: TGTGCCAGCAGTAAGGGGACGGCGGCAGAAGCTTTCTTT. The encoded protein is CASSKGTAAEAFF.

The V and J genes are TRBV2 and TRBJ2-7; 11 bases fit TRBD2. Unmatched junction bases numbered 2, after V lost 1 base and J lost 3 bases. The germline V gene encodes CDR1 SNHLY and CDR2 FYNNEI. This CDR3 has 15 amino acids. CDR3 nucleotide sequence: TGTGCCAGCAGTGAAGGAACTAGCGGGAGCTACGAGCAGTACTTC. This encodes CASSEGTSGSYEQYF.

Written as DNA, the CDR3 is TGTGCCAGCAGCACTAGTAGGAAGACACCCCTCCACTTT. As protein: CASSTSRKTPLHF. This sequence joins TRBV7-9 and TRBJ1-6; D not certain. Per the germline V gene, CDR1 is SEHNR and CDR2 is FQNEAQ (reference sequence). V shed 5 bases and J shed 11 bases, with 13 bases lying between them. The CDR3 has 13 residues.

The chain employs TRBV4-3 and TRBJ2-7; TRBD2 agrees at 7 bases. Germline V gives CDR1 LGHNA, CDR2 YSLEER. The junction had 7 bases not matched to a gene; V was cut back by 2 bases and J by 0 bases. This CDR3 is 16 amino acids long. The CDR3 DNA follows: TGCGCCAGCAGCCAATCACTAGCGCTGAGCTCCTACGAGCAGTACTTC. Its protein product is CASSQSLALSSYEQYF.

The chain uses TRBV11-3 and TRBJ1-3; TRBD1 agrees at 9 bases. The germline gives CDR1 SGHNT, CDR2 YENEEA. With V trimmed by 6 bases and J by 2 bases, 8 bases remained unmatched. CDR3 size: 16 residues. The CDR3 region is CASRGGTGQAGNTIYF. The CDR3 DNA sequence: TGTGCCAGCAGGGGGGGGACAGGGCAGGCTGGAAACACCATATATTTT.